This TCR beta chain was identified in a study of CD8 T cells in Susac syndrome. Findings of the study overall: As the study acknowledged, the number of individuals in its TCR sequencing and HLA analysis was relatively small.

TEMRA cells were enriched by FACS, and CD4+ and CD8+ T cells were negatively isolated. CDR3 length: 15 amino acids. A word on this clonotype: Its antigen is unknown.

Reverse transcription used roughly 0.5 to 1 ug RNA and random hexamers. Amplification of TCR beta CDR3 used immunoSEQ multiplex PCR across 54 Vbeta and 13 Jbeta. Each CDR3 protein is one row after TCRdb ran MiXCR on the immunoSEQ multiplex PCR reads. The sample has about 440,000 distinct CDR3 sequences; approximately 85% are singletons. This rearrangement joins TRBV12-1 to TRBJ1-1; TRBD1, the table's D call, was not compared with the DNA. TRBV12-1 is flagged as a pseudogene. The receptor's source is a human donor with multiple sclerosis. The sequencing sample was made of CD8+ T cells from PBMCs. The CDR3 DNA is TGTGCCAGTCGGGCCCCAGGGACAGGGGACACTGAAGCTTTCTTT. As protein: CASRAPGTGDTEAFF.